Listed below are T cell receptor beta chains from one sample, sequenced in a study of T cell responses to AZD1222 COVID-19 vaccine. Libraries were prepared by immunoSEQ multiplex PCR; TCRdb keeps only in-frame clonotypes and omits some of them. The sample lists about 120,000 clones; 70% to 90% were seen once. Sequenced material: peripheral blood, taken on day 0 of AZD1222 vaccination. These TCRs come from an adult in good health. Both conserved end residues are part of each CDR3. Fields, in order: V gene, clone size, J gene, D gene, CDR3 DNA, CDR3 protein. A D gene is named only where the DNA matches it firmly. Some rows have no size entry. The others give once, few or many, or a class for an expanded clone.

v_call: TRBV13
clone_size: NA
j_call: TRBJ2-2
d_call: NA
cdr3_nt: NA
cdr3_aa: CASSLGLRAGELFF

v_call: TRBV11-2
clone_size: NA
j_call: TRBJ2-3
d_call: TRBD2
cdr3_nt: TGTGCCAGCAGCATACTTAGCGGGAGAACAGATACGCAGTATTTT
cdr3_aa: CASSILSGRTDTQYF

v_call: TRBV24-1
clone_size: NA
j_call: TRBJ2-3
d_call: TRBD2
cdr3_nt: TGTGCCACCAGCACCTTGACTAGCGGGAGAGGAGATACGCAGTATTTT
cdr3_aa: CATSTLTSGRGDTQYF

v_call: TRBV10-3
clone_size: few
j_call: TRBJ2-2
d_call: TRBD2
cdr3_nt: TGTGCCATCAGTGGAAGCGGGAGCTACCCCGGGGAGCTGTTTTTT
cdr3_aa: CAISGSGSYPGELFF

v_call: TRBV7-2
clone_size: NA
j_call: TRBJ1-4
d_call: NA
cdr3_nt: TGTGCCAGCAGCTTAACAGGCGGGGGGCGTGAAAAACTGTTTTTT
cdr3_aa: CASSLTGGGREKLFF

v_call: TRBV6-5
clone_size: NA
j_call: TRBJ1-2
d_call: TRBD1
cdr3_nt: TGTGCCAGCAGTCCCCAGGGACAGGCAGTCTATGGCTACACCTTC
cdr3_aa: CASSPQGQAVYGYTF

v_call: TRBV27
clone_size: NA
j_call: TRBJ1-2
d_call: TRBD1
cdr3_nt: TGTGCCAGCAGTTGGGACAGGGAGAACTATGGCTACACCTTC
cdr3_aa: CASSWDRENYGYTF

v_call: TRBV30
clone_size: NA
j_call: TRBJ1-5
d_call: NA
cdr3_nt: TGTGCCTGGAGTGTACAGACTAATCAGCCCCAGCATTTT
cdr3_aa: CAWSVQTNQPQHF

v_call: TRBV7-3
clone_size: NA
j_call: TRBJ2-1
d_call: TRBD1
cdr3_nt: TGTGCCAGCAGCCCCAACCGGGACAGGAGATACAATGAGCAGTTCTTC
cdr3_aa: CASSPNRDRRYNEQFF

v_call: TRBV18
clone_size: NA
j_call: TRBJ1-1
d_call: NA
cdr3_nt: TGTGCCAGCTCACCACCGAAGGGAGTGGGTGAAGCTTTCTTT
cdr3_aa: CASSPPKGVGEAFF

v_call: TRBV28
clone_size: NA
j_call: TRBJ1-3
d_call: TRBD1
cdr3_nt: TGTGCCAGCAGCCTCTCGACAGGGGCTGGAAACACCATATATTTT
cdr3_aa: CASSLSTGAGNTIYF

v_call: TRBV7-8
clone_size: NA
j_call: TRBJ1-6
d_call: NA
cdr3_nt: TGTGCCAGCAGCTTAGGACGAGCGTATAATTCACCCCTCCACTTT
cdr3_aa: CASSLGRAYNSPLHF

v_call: TRBV6-5
clone_size: NA
j_call: TRBJ2-4
d_call: NA
cdr3_nt: TGTGCCAGCAGGGACCGGAACATTCAGTACTTC
cdr3_aa: CASRDRNIQYF

v_call: TRBV7-2
clone_size: NA
j_call: TRBJ1-2
d_call: TRBD1
cdr3_nt: TGTGCCAGCAGCAAATCCCGGACAGGGGATAGTAAGGGCTACACCTTC
cdr3_aa: CASSKSRTGDSKGYTF

v_call: TRBV30
clone_size: few
j_call: TRBJ2-3
d_call: NA
cdr3_nt: TGTGCCTGGAGTGTCCGGGCGGCAGATACGCAGTATTTT
cdr3_aa: CAWSVRAADTQYF

v_call: TRBV19
clone_size: NA
j_call: TRBJ2-7
d_call: NA
cdr3_nt: TGTGCCAGTAGTCCGGACTCTACCTACGAGCAGTACTTC
cdr3_aa: CASSPDSTYEQYF

v_call: TRBV20-1
clone_size: NA
j_call: TRBJ1-3
d_call: NA
cdr3_nt: TGCAGTGCTGAAAGGGGGGACACCATATATTTT
cdr3_aa: CSAERGDTIYF

v_call: TRBV7-2
clone_size: NA
j_call: TRBJ1-1
d_call: TRBD1
cdr3_nt: TGTGCCAGCTACAGGGGGCTTTACACTGAAGCTTTCTTT
cdr3_aa: CASYRGLYTEAFF

v_call: TRBV29-1
clone_size: once
j_call: TRBJ1-2
d_call: NA
cdr3_nt: TGCAGCGTTGCGGCTGGCTACACCTTC
cdr3_aa: CSVAAGYTF

v_call: TRBV6-6
clone_size: NA
j_call: TRBJ1-1
d_call: NA
cdr3_nt: TGTGCCAGCAGCGATCAACAGGGAGTGGCTGAAGCTTTCTTT
cdr3_aa: CASSDQQGVAEAFF

v_call: TRBV18
clone_size: few
j_call: TRBJ1-5
d_call: NA
cdr3_nt: TGTGCCAGCTCACCTGGACTCTTACTCTATAGCAATCAGCCCCAGCATTTT
cdr3_aa: CASSPGLLLYSNQPQHF

v_call: TRBV12-5
clone_size: NA
j_call: TRBJ2-7
d_call: TRBD2
cdr3_nt: TGTGCTAGTGGGGGACTAGCGGGGAACTACGAGCAGTACTTC
cdr3_aa: CASGGLAGNYEQYF

v_call: TRBV28
clone_size: NA
j_call: TRBJ2-3
d_call: TRBD2
cdr3_nt: TGTGCCAGCAGTCCGGGGGGGCCCGATACGCAGTATTTT
cdr3_aa: CASSPGGPDTQYF

v_call: TRBV3-1/TRBV3-2
clone_size: NA
j_call: TRBJ2-3
d_call: TRBD2
cdr3_nt: TGTGCCAGCAGCCAAGTCGAGTCCGAGTCGGCGGGGGAACCAGATACGCAGTATTTT
cdr3_aa: CASSQVESESAGEPDTQYF

v_call: TRBV6-5
clone_size: NA
j_call: TRBJ2-7
d_call: TRBD2
cdr3_nt: TGTGCCAGCAGTCGACTAGCGGGAGGGGACGAGCAGTACTTC
cdr3_aa: CASSRLAGGDEQYF

v_call: TRBV29-1
clone_size: NA
j_call: TRBJ1-4
d_call: TRBD1
cdr3_nt: TGCAGCTGTTGCGAGGGGGCGGGTGAAAAACTGTTTTTT
cdr3_aa: CSCCEGAGEKLFF

v_call: TRBV7-9
clone_size: NA
j_call: TRBJ1-2
d_call: TRBD1
cdr3_nt: TGTGCCATCTATGATACCCCTATAGGGACAGGCGTTCATGGCTACACCTTC
cdr3_aa: CAIYDTPIGTGVHGYTF

v_call: TRBV7-2
clone_size: NA
j_call: TRBJ2-7
d_call: TRBD2
cdr3_nt: TGTGCCAGCAGCTTAGTTGCTAGCGGGAGGGCCTACGAGCAGTACTTC
cdr3_aa: CASSLVASGRAYEQYF

v_call: TRBV3-1/TRBV3-2
clone_size: NA
j_call: TRBJ1-6
d_call: NA
cdr3_nt: TGTGCCAGCAGCCAAGCGGGGGGAGATTCACCCCTCCACTTT
cdr3_aa: CASSQAGGDSPLHF

v_call: TRBV6-2/TRBV6-3
clone_size: NA
j_call: TRBJ1-1
d_call: NA
cdr3_nt: TGTGCCAGCAGTCGGGGTCTAGAGAACACTGAAGCTTTCTTT
cdr3_aa: CASSRGLENTEAFF

v_call: TRBV5-1
clone_size: NA
j_call: TRBJ2-5
d_call: NA
cdr3_nt: TGCGCCAGCAGCCCCAGGACAGACGCTGGGACCCAGTACTTC
cdr3_aa: CASSPRTDAGTQYF

v_call: TRBV6-5
clone_size: NA
j_call: TRBJ1-2
d_call: TRBD1
cdr3_nt: TGTGCCAGCAGGGCTGGACAGGGGGTGGACTATGGCTACACCTTC
cdr3_aa: CASRAGQGVDYGYTF

v_call: TRBV3-1/TRBV3-2
clone_size: once
j_call: TRBJ2-1
d_call: NA
cdr3_nt: TGTGCCAGCAGCCTCGGGGGCCCCCATGAGCAGTTCTTC
cdr3_aa: CASSLGGPHEQFF

v_call: TRBV6-5
clone_size: NA
j_call: TRBJ1-1
d_call: NA
cdr3_nt: TGTGCCAGCAGTACCGCCGGCGGCACTGAAGCTTTCTTT
cdr3_aa: CASSTAGGTEAFF

v_call: TRBV7-3
clone_size: NA
j_call: TRBJ2-1
d_call: NA
cdr3_nt: TGTGCCAGCAGCCCGGGACTCCACAATGAGCAGTTCTTC
cdr3_aa: CASSPGLHNEQFF

v_call: TRBV11-2
clone_size: NA
j_call: TRBJ1-4
d_call: NA
cdr3_nt: TGTGCCTGCGGCCTTGCAACTAATGAAAAACTGTTTTTT
cdr3_aa: CACGLATNEKLFF

v_call: TRBV30
clone_size: NA
j_call: TRBJ2-3
d_call: TRBD2
cdr3_nt: TGTGCCTGGATCCCCCTAGCGGGAGCAGATACGCAGTATTTT
cdr3_aa: CAWIPLAGADTQYF

v_call: TRBV11-2
clone_size: NA
j_call: TRBJ1-1
d_call: NA
cdr3_nt: TGTGCCAGCAGCTTAGACAGACCAGCCGAGTTT
cdr3_aa: CASSLDRPAEF

v_call: TRBV30
clone_size: NA
j_call: TRBJ1-5
d_call: NA
cdr3_nt: TGTGCCTGGAGGATAGGGATTCCTCAGCCCCAGCATTTT
cdr3_aa: CAWRIGIPQPQHF

v_call: TRBV7-2
clone_size: NA
j_call: TRBJ1-6
d_call: NA
cdr3_nt: TGTGCCAGCAGCTTGATGGGCGATTATAATTCACCCCTCCACTTT
cdr3_aa: CASSLMGDYNSPLHF

v_call: TRBV3-1/TRBV3-2
clone_size: NA
j_call: TRBJ1-2
d_call: NA
cdr3_nt: TGTGCCAGCAGCCAAGTGAGGACGGCTGTTAAGGGCTACACCTTC
cdr3_aa: CASSQVRTAVKGYTF

v_call: TRBV28
clone_size: NA
j_call: TRBJ2-7
d_call: NA
cdr3_nt: TGTGCCAGCAGTTCCAAGTCCCAGTGGTGGAACGAGCAGTACTTC
cdr3_aa: CASSSKSQWWNEQYF

v_call: TRBV30
clone_size: NA
j_call: TRBJ1-5
d_call: NA
cdr3_nt: TGTGCCTGGAGTGTATTAGGGGATCAGCCCCAGCATTTT
cdr3_aa: CAWSVLGDQPQHF

v_call: TRBV7-6
clone_size: few
j_call: TRBJ2-1
d_call: TRBD2
cdr3_nt: TGTGCCAGCAGCCCGCGGACTAGCGGGGGGGCAGGTGAGCAGTTCTTC
cdr3_aa: CASSPRTSGGAGEQFF

v_call: TRBV28
clone_size: NA
j_call: TRBJ1-1
d_call: NA
cdr3_nt: TGTGCCAGCAGTCCCCGTGGCGCTTCGAACACTGAAGCTTTCTTT
cdr3_aa: CASSPRGASNTEAFF

v_call: TRBV2
clone_size: NA
j_call: TRBJ1-5
d_call: NA
cdr3_nt: TGTGCCAGCAGTAGGCAGGGCAATCAGCCCCAGCATTTT
cdr3_aa: CASSRQGNQPQHF

v_call: TRBV3-1/TRBV3-2
clone_size: NA
j_call: TRBJ2-3
d_call: TRBD2
cdr3_nt: TGTGCCAGCAGCCAAGGTCTAGCGGGGGCCCGCACAGATACGCAGTATTTT
cdr3_aa: CASSQGLAGARTDTQYF

v_call: TRBV28
clone_size: NA
j_call: TRBJ2-7
d_call: TRBD2
cdr3_nt: TGTGCCAGCAGTCGACTAGCGACCTACGAGCAGTACTTC
cdr3_aa: CASSRLATYEQYF

v_call: TRBV30
clone_size: NA
j_call: TRBJ2-3
d_call: NA
cdr3_nt: TGTGCCTGGAGTGTTCTGACCGGGACTTACACAGATACGCAGTATTTT
cdr3_aa: CAWSVLTGTYTDTQYF

v_call: TRBV7-9
clone_size: NA
j_call: TRBJ2-3
d_call: TRBD2
cdr3_nt: TGTGCCAGCAGCTTTTCTAGCGGGGGGGATACGCAGTATTTT
cdr3_aa: CASSFSSGGDTQYF

v_call: TRBV5-6
clone_size: NA
j_call: TRBJ2-7
d_call: NA
cdr3_nt: TGTGCCAGCCGCGGGGCATCCTACGAGCAGTACTTC
cdr3_aa: CASRGASYEQYF

v_call: TRBV6-5
clone_size: NA
j_call: TRBJ1-2
d_call: NA
cdr3_nt: TGTGCCAGCACGGGGGGCTATGGCTACACCTTC
cdr3_aa: CASTGGYGYTF

v_call: TRBV30
clone_size: once
j_call: TRBJ2-2
d_call: NA
cdr3_nt: TGTGCCTGGAAAGGGGGGCCCGGGGAGCTGTTTTTT
cdr3_aa: CAWKGGPGELFF

v_call: TRBV4-1
clone_size: few
j_call: TRBJ1-5
d_call: NA
cdr3_nt: TGCGCCAGCAGCCAAGCGCCCCTGGAGGTCAATCAGCCCCAGCATTTT
cdr3_aa: CASSQAPLEVNQPQHF

v_call: TRBV6-2/TRBV6-3
clone_size: NA
j_call: TRBJ2-7
d_call: TRBD1
cdr3_nt: TGTGCCAGCAGTTACGGAGGGACAGGGGGCTTCGAGCAGTACTTC
cdr3_aa: CASSYGGTGGFEQYF

v_call: TRBV5-6
clone_size: NA
j_call: TRBJ2-7
d_call: NA
cdr3_nt: TGTGCCAGCAGCTTTACCGTCCACGAGCAGTACTTC
cdr3_aa: CASSFTVHEQYF